Presented here are 28 T cell receptor beta chains from one specimen sequenced in a study of shared clonotypes between healthy human individuals. Clones were sequenced by immunoSEQ multiplex PCR, and TCRdb holds only the in-frame ones, with some missing. The sample consists of approximately 810,000 clones, 85% to 95% of them appearing once. Naivety among CD8 cells was defined by CD45RO negativity and positive CCR7 selection, thereby excluding terminally differentiated effector memory CD45RA+ cells. Specimen: naive CD8+ T cells sorted from blood. Receptors were obtained from a man aged 30 to 45 in good health.

The chain combines TRBV7-9 with TRBJ1-2; 8 bases align to TRBD1. Germline CDR1 is SEHNR and CDR2 is FQNEAQ (reference sequence). With V trimmed by 5 bases and J by 4 bases, 15 bases remained unmatched. The CDR3 is 17 residues long. CDR3 loop: CASSPGQVFGSFYGYTF. CDR3 DNA sequence: TGTGCCAGCAGCCCGGGACAGGTATTCGGTTCGTTCTATGGCTACACCTTC.

The V gene is TRBV2, the J gene TRBJ2-5, with 8 bases fitting TRBD2. The length of the CDR3 is 13 residues. With 9 bases clipped from V and 5 bases from J, the junction kept 8 bases outside the gene matches. The germline gives CDR1 SNHLY, CDR2 FYNNEI. CDR3 sequence reads: CASTPGGAETQYF. The CDR3 DNA follows: TGTGCCAGTACCCCGGGGGGGGCTGAGACCCAGTACTTC.

The CDR3: CASSKAGSKNIQYF. CDR3 DNA: TGTGCCAGCAGTAAGGCGGGATCCAAAAACATTCAGTACTTC. The chain employs TRBV5-4 and TRBJ2-4, with TRBD2 as a possible D gene (6 bases). The length of the CDR3 is 14 residues. V was pared by 5 bases and J by 2 bases, with 11 bases between. Germline CDR1 reads SGHNT; CDR2 reads YYREEE (reference sequence).

The V call is TRBV27, the J call TRBJ2-1, with 8 bases matching TRBD1. Germline loops: CDR1 MNHEY, CDR2 SMNVEV (reference sequence). The trim removed 6 bases at V and 7 bases at J, leaving 8 bases unmatched. This CDR3 is built from 14 residues. This CDR3 is CASSLLNRGNEQFF. Here the CDR3 DNA reads TGTGCCAGCAGCCTTCTCAACAGGGGGAATGAGCAGTTCTTC.

This chain connects TRBV14 to TRBJ2-3; 9 bases fit TRBD2. The germline CDR1 and CDR2 sequences are SGHDN and FVKESK. Germline trimming cut 0 bases from V and 4 bases from J; bases unmatched to any gene: 23. The CDR3 consists of 22 residues. In DNA form, the CDR3 reads TGTGCCAGCAGCCAAGATGATCCCTCGGCTAGCGGGAAACTAGGTGTTTCAGATACGCAGTATTTT. It yields the protein CASSQDDPSASGKLGVSDTQYF. The full variable domain, in which reference TRBV14 and TRBJ2-3 provide the parts outside the CDR3, is EAGVTQFPSHSVIEKGQTVTLRCDPISGHDNLYWYRRVMGKEIKFLLHFVKESKQDESGMPNNRFLAERTGGTYSTLKVQPAELEDSGVYFCASSQDDPSASGKLGVSDTQYFGPGTRLTVL.

J is TRBJ2-1 and V is TRBV6-5, with a tentative D call TRBD1 (6 bases). Germline values: CDR1 MNHEY, CDR2 SVGAGI. The CDR3 spans 15 residues. Trimming left V 5 bases short and J 10 bases short, with 21 bases between. CDR3 in DNA: TGTGCCAGCAGTACTGGGACCAGGGGTCACTCGGAGCAGTTCTTC. Translation: CASSTGTRGHSEQFF.

The chain uses TRBV28 and TRBJ2-3; 8 nucleotides agree with TRBD1. Germline-derived CDR1 and CDR2 are MDHEN and SYDVKM. This CDR3 region has 11 residues. After removal of 7 bases from V and 6 bases from J, the junction contained 0 bases not matched to a gene. CDR3 sequence (DNA): TGTGCCAGCAACAGGGGGGATACGCAGTATTTT. Its translation is CASNRGDTQYF.

Notes on this clone: As the CDR3 is not closed by the conserved phenylalanine or tryptophan, this likely results from a read error. The limits of the CDR3 on the DNA are not certain, so only TCRdb's listed CDR3 is given. The chain links TRBV29-1 to TRBJ2-3; the table's D call, TRBD2, has no DNA check behind it. The length of the CDR3 is 12 amino acids, counting both ends. Germline V CDR1 and CDR2: SQVTM, ANQGSEA. CDR3 loop: CSVVSGELAGEV.

The chain is built from TRBV11-2 and TRBJ2-5, with 9 bases that match TRBD1. The CDR3 is made up of 17 amino acids. V lost 5 bases to trimming and J lost 5 bases; unmatched junction nucleotides: 15. Germline V gene data show CDR1 as SGHAT and CDR2 as FQNNGV. Here the CDR3 DNA reads TGTGCCAGCAGCCCCGGTTCGCACAGGGGGCTTGGGGAGACCCAGTACTTC. This sequence encodes CASSPGSHRGLGETQYF.

This clone was picked up one time. The CDR3 coding sequence is TGTGCCAGCAGCGTAGACCTGACTAGCGGGGACTACGAGAGGACAGATACGCAGTATTTT. Protein product: CASSVDLTSGDYERTDTQYF. The V and J genes are TRBV9 and TRBJ2-3; 11 bases match TRBD2. V lost 0 bases, J lost 3 bases, and 15 bases stayed unmatched. The CDR3 has 20 residues. The germline V gene encodes CDR1 SGDLS and CDR2 YYNGEE.

The CDR3 bases are TGTGCCAGCAGTTCGATAGCGGGAGGTGAGGGGGAGCTGTTTTTT. This sequence encodes CASSSIAGGEGELFF. The J gene is TRBJ2-2, the V gene TRBV27; 10 nucleotides line up with TRBD2. This CDR3 has 15 amino acids. V was pared by 4 bases and J by 8 bases, with 7 bases of the junction left unmatched. Germline loops: CDR1 MNHEY, CDR2 SMNVEV (reference sequence).

V and J are TRBV10-3 and TRBJ2-7, with 9 bases that match TRBD1. Unmatched junction bases numbered 17, after V lost 10 bases and J lost 4 bases. This CDR3 has 16 amino acids. CDR1 is ENHRY, CDR2 SYGVKD, per germline. CDR3 nucleotide sequence: TGTGCCACCGCCCCCCACCGAGGGGACAGGGTTTACGAGCAGTACTTC. This translates into CATAPHRGDRVYEQYF.

The V gene is TRBV28, the J gene TRBJ2-3; tentatively, D is TRBD2 (6 bases). V was clipped by 7 bases and J by 1 base, with 18 bases between them. The CDR3 length is 16 residues. Germline CDR1 and CDR2: MDHEN and SYDVKM. CDR3 region: CASIHLPGLGTDTQYF. The DNA for the CDR3 is TGTGCCAGCATTCACCTACCGGGACTTGGCACAGATACGCAGTATTTT.

The chain joins TRBV14 to TRBJ2-1; 11 bases align to TRBD2. CDR1 SGHDN and CDR2 FVKESK come from the germline V gene. V gave up 6 bases and J gave up 1 base; unmatched junction bases: 5. The CDR3 spans 16 residues. CDR3: CASSALAGVSYNEQFF. Written as DNA, the CDR3 is TGTGCCAGCAGTGCACTAGCGGGAGTGTCCTACAATGAGCAGTTCTTC.

The chain recombines TRBV11-2 with TRBJ2-7; 13 bases align to TRBD2. This CDR3 is 17 amino acids long. The J segment lost 0 bases and the V segment lost 5 bases, leaving 7 bases of the junction unmatched. Germline loops: CDR1 SGHAT, CDR2 FQNNGV. The CDR3 bases are TGTGCCAGCAGCCTACCGGGACTAGCGGGACACTCCTACGAGCAGTACTTC. It is translated as CASSLPGLAGHSYEQYF.

The chain uses TRBV7-8 and TRBJ2-1, with D possibly matching TRBD2 (6 bases). Trimming took off 5 bases at V and 0 bases at J, with 17 bases between the two ends. CDR1 and CDR2 from the germline V gene are SGHVS and FQNEAQ. This CDR3 has 17 amino acids. The CDR3 loop is CASSPLRGSSSYNEQFF. CDR3 nucleotides: TGTGCCAGCAGCCCATTGCGGGGCTCGAGCTCCTACAATGAGCAGTTCTTC.

The chain combines TRBV6-5 with TRBJ1-5; D is undetermined. Germline V gives CDR1 MNHEY, CDR2 SVGAGI. V was clipped by 6 bases and J by 4 bases, with 10 bases between them. The CDR3 spans 13 residues. The CDR3 protein is CASSPSRNQPQHF. CDR3 DNA sequence: TGTGCCAGCAGCCCAAGCAGGAATCAGCCCCAGCATTTT.

This clone was recorded only once. This chain joins TRBV19 and TRBJ2-1; TRBD2 matches at 9 bases. The CDR3 runs 17 residues. CDR1 and CDR2 (germline): LNHDA, SQIVND (reference sequence). J was trimmed by 6 bases and V by 10 bases; bases with no gene match: 19. The CDR3 here is CAIPLPPREGLGNEQFF. The CDR3 DNA sequence: TGTGCCATCCCACTCCCCCCGCGGGAGGGCCTGGGCAATGAGCAGTTCTTC. Combining the CDR3 with reference TRBV19 and TRBJ2-1 gives the whole variable domain DGGITQSPKYLFRKEGQNVTLSCEQNLNHDAMYWYRQDPGQGLRLIYYSQIVNDFQKGDIAEGYSVSREKKESFPLTVTSAQKNPTAFYLCAIPLPPREGLGNEQFFGPGTRLTVL.

The chain recombines TRBV11-2 with TRBJ1-1, with TRBD1 as a possible D gene (5 bases). V dropped 5 bases and J dropped 10 bases, with 20 bases sitting between them. CDR3 length equals 14 residues. Germline-derived CDR1 and CDR2 are SGHAT and FQNNGV. CDR3 bases: TGTGCCAGCAGCCCACCGGTGGCAGGGCGAGGAGCTTTCTTT. It translates to CASSPPVAGRGAFF.

The chain recombines TRBV5-1 with TRBJ2-1; D is ambiguous. V was trimmed by 4 bases and J by 0 bases, leaving 11 bases between them. CDR3 length: 15 residues. Germline CDR1 SGHRS, CDR2 YFSETQ. The CDR3 nucleotides read TGCGCCAGCAGCCCCGGTACAAGCTCCTACAATGAGCAGTTCTTC. This codes for CASSPGTSSYNEQFF. The entire variable domain, with the rest obtained from reference TRBV5-1 and TRBJ2-1, is as follows: KAGVTQTPRYLIKTRGQQVTLSCSPISGHRSVSWYQQTPGQGLQFLFEYFSETQRNKGNFPGRFSGRQFSNSRSEMNVSTLELGDSALYLCASSPGTSSYNEQFFGPGTRLTVL.

The chain links TRBV7-9 to TRBJ2-7; no definite D call. The CDR3 is made up of 14 amino acids. The V end lost 5 bases, the J end lost 2 bases, and 13 bases lay between the germline ends. Germline CDR1 reads SEHNR; CDR2 reads FQNEAQ (reference sequence). The CDR3 reads CASSPGPRAYEQYF. In nucleotides, the CDR3 is TGTGCCAGCAGCCCCGGACCCCGCGCCTACGAGCAGTACTTC.

The V and J genes are TRBV7-9 and TRBJ2-7, with 8 bases lining up with TRBD2. Trimming took 3 bases from V and 2 from J; bases not matched to a gene: 15. Germline assignment: CDR1 SEHNR and CDR2 FQNEAQ (reference sequence). The CDR3 contains 18 residues. CDR3 in amino acids: CASSFGKGTREETYEQYF. The DNA for the CDR3 is TGTGCCAGCAGCTTTGGTAAAGGAACGCGGGAGGAGACCTACGAGCAGTACTTC. Full variable domain (missing parts from reference TRBV7-9 and TRBJ2-7): DTGVSQNPRHKITKRGQNVTFRCDPISEHNRLYWYRQTLGQGPEFLTYFQNEAQLEKSRLLSDRFSAERPKGSFSTLEIQRTEQGDSAMYLCASSFGKGTREETYEQYFGPGTRLTVT.

Notes on this clone: The sample contains more than one DNA sequence encoding this CDR3. This chain links TRBV27 with TRBJ1-5; D is ambiguous. Trimming stripped 5 bases from V and 4 bases from J, with 6 bases between. Germline CDR1 reads MNHEY; CDR2 reads SMNVEV (reference sequence). The CDR3 has 12 residues. The CDR3 DNA follows: TGTGCCAGCAGTCCCCCGAATCAGCCCCAGCATTTT. Its protein product is CASSPPNQPQHF.

The gene calls are TRBV19 and TRBJ2-1; maybe TRBD2 (5 bases). CDR1 is LNHDA and CDR2 is SQIVND in the germline V gene (reference sequence). V lost 3 bases, J lost 3 bases, and 12 bases lay in between. This CDR3 contains 15 residues. CDR3 sequence: CASSIALEGYNEQFF. CDR3 nucleotide sequence: TGTGCCAGTAGTATTGCACTAGAAGGCTACAATGAGCAGTTCTTC.

This chain joins TRBV11-2 and TRBJ2-7; 7 nucleotides line up with TRBD1. CDR1 and CDR2 (germline): SGHAT, FQNNGV. V trimming: 7 bases; J trimming: 3 bases; junction bases outside the gene matches: 3. The CDR3 totals 12 residues. The CDR3 spells CASTWDSYEQYF. CDR3 bases: TGTGCCAGCACTTGGGACAGCTACGAGCAGTACTTC.

The chain links TRBV28 to TRBJ1-5, with no clear D. The CDR3 covers 16 residues. Trimming left V 3 bases short and J 0 bases short, with 12 bases between. Germline V gene sequence: CDR1 MDHEN, CDR2 SYDVKM. CDR3 in DNA: TGTGCCAGCAGTTTGTTTCGGGAAAATAGCAATCAGCCCCAGCATTTT. It is translated as CASSLFRENSNQPQHF.

In the case of this clone: The junction does not match germline at one end; this may be a read error. The gene calls are TRBV7-7 and TRBJ2-1; TRBD2 agrees at 7 bases. Germline assignment: CDR1 SSHAT and CDR2 FNYEAQ (reference sequence). This CDR3 has 13 residues. The chain's CDR3 is CASSTGLAGEQFF. Written as DNA, the CDR3 is TGTGCTAGCAGCACCGGGTTAGCGGGTGAGCAGTTCTTC.

This clone was counted between two and nine times. DNA of the CDR3: TGTGCCAGCAGCCTATACACAGATACGCAGTATTTT. Translation gives CASSLYTDTQYF. The chain uses TRBV7-2 and TRBJ2-3; D gene unclear. Germline V lookup: CDR1 SGHTA, CDR2 FQGNSA. The CDR3 is 12 amino acids. V lost 5 bases and J 2 bases, leaving 5 bases between the germline ends.